Following are 27 T cell receptor beta chains from one sample sequenced in a study of blood T cells in healthy people across ages. The second PCR ran roughly 6 to 11 cycles with a sample-barcoded 5' primer and J-beta primers. TCRdb redid the calling of the 5' RACE reads with MiXCR, one entry per CDR3 protein. The profile shows over 450,000 distinct CDR3 sequences, under 30% of them singletons. These data also featured in a second study, about T cells of mothers and their children.

Sequencing input: blood. These receptors were taken from a boy younger than 18 in good health.

This clonotype was observed a few times. The chain carries TRBV3-1 and TRBJ2-3; the D is unclear. The CDR3 loop spans 11 amino acids. The V gene's germline CDR1 is LGHDT and CDR2 YNNKEL (reference sequence). V lost 9 bases, J lost 1 base, and 5 bases lay in between. The CDR3 DNA sequence: TGTGCCAGACTCCGCACAGATACGCAGTATTTT. It translates to CARLRTDTQYF.

CDR3 DNA sequence: TGTGCCAGCAGTCCACCCTACACCCGGGATGAGCAGTTCTTC. It encodes CASSPPYTRDEQFF. This chain links TRBV28 with TRBJ2-1; D unclear. Between the trimmed V and J ends, which lost 5 bases and 8 bases, there was a span of 16 bases. Germline V lookup: CDR1 MDHEN, CDR2 SYDVKM. This CDR3 region has 14 residues.

The rearrangement links TRBV21-1 to TRBJ1-1. TRBV21-1 is listed as a pseudogene. The CDR3 runs to 14 residues. The CDR3, as DNA: TGTGCCAGCAGCAAAGAACACAGGAACACTGAAGCTTTCTTT. This encodes CASSKEHRNTEAFF.

Remarks on this clonotype: This may be a read error, as it is one base from a much larger clone. The chain couples TRBV29-1 to TRBJ2-7; 8 bases map to TRBD1. The germline V gene has CDR1 SQVTM and CDR2 ANQGSEA. The trim removed 7 bases at V and 6 bases at J, leaving 8 bases unmatched. The CDR3 totals 12 residues. CDR3 amino acids: CSARTGRGEQYF. The CDR3 DNA sequence: TGCAGCGCCAGGACAGGGAGAGGCGAGCAGTACTTC.

This clonotype has only a few counts. The chain's CDR3 is CASSFSGGSTGELFF. CDR3 coding DNA: TGTGCCAGCAGCTTTAGCGGGGGTTCGACCGGGGAGCTGTTTTTT. The rearrangement uses TRBV7-2 and TRBJ2-2, with 9 bases identical to TRBD2. J was trimmed by 5 bases and V by 3 bases; bases with no gene match: 4. CDR1 is SGHTA and CDR2 is FQGNSA in the germline V gene. The CDR3 is 15 amino acids. The whole variable domain, filled in from reference TRBV7-2 and TRBJ2-2, reads GAGVSQSPSNKVTEKGKDVELRCDPISGHTALYWYRQSLGQGLEFLIYFQGNSAPDKSGLPSDRFSAERTGGSVSTLTIQRTQQEDSAVYLCASSFSGGSTGELFFGEGSRLTVL.

The chain joins TRBV20-1 to TRBJ2-2, with D unresolved. V gave up 0 bases and J gave up 5 bases, with 10 bases separating them. The CDR3 length is 14 residues. The germline CDR1 and CDR2 sequences are DFQATT and SNEGSKA (reference sequence). The CDR3 spells CSARDDLGTGELFF. CDR3 nucleotide sequence: TGCAGTGCTAGAGATGACTTGGGGACCGGGGAGCTGTTTTTT.

This chain connects TRBV29-1 to TRBJ1-1; no definite D call. Per the germline V gene, CDR1 is SQVTM and CDR2 is ANQGSEA. Trimming left V 4 bases short and J 1 base short, with 10 bases between. CDR3 length: 13 amino acids. The CDR3 reads CSVVREANTEAFF. The CDR3 DNA is TGCAGCGTTGTGCGGGAAGCGAACACTGAAGCTTTCTTT. The whole variable domain, filled in from reference TRBV29-1 and TRBJ1-1, reads SAVISQKPSRDICQRGTSLTIQCQVDSQVTMMFWYRQQPGQSLTLIATANQGSEATYESGFVIDKFPISRPNLTFSTLTVSNMSPEDSSIYLCSVVREANTEAFFGQGTRLTVV.

The CDR3: CASSQDHEPQETQYF. DNA for the CDR3: TGCGCCAGCAGCCAAGATCATGAGCCGCAAGAGACCCAGTACTTC. The chain uses TRBV4-1 and TRBJ2-5; unclear D gene. In germline, CDR1 is MGHRA, CDR2 YSYEKL. The CDR3 covers 15 residues. The V end lost 0 bases, the J end lost 2 bases, and 10 bases lay between the germline ends.

The rearrangement uses TRBV7-9 and TRBJ2-5, with TRBD2 identical over 10 bases. The better agreement between TRBJ2-1 and the DNA end casts doubt on the J call. This CDR3 is built from 16 residues. Germline assignment: CDR1 SEHNR and CDR2 FQNEAQ (reference sequence). CDR3 coding DNA: TGTGCCAGCAGCTCCCTACTAGCGGGGCCTGGTAATGAGCAGTTCTTC. It translates to CASSSLLAGPGNEQFF.

V gene TRBV12-3 or TRBV12-4 combines with J gene TRBJ1-5; no reliable D call. The CDR3 has 16 amino acids. Trimming stripped 2 bases from V and 0 bases from J, with 11 bases between. The CDR3 is CASSLSRANSNQPQHF. CDR3 coding DNA: TGTGCCAGCAGTTTATCCCGAGCGAATAGCAATCAGCCCCAGCATTTT.

This clonotype was detected a few times. This rearrangement joins TRBV7-6 to TRBJ2-7; possible D gene TRBD2, 6 bases. The CDR3 is 16 residues long. CDR1 is SGHVS, CDR2 FNYEAQ, per germline. V was trimmed by 5 bases and J by 0 bases, leaving 17 bases between them. The chain's CDR3 is CASSEGGAYSSYEQYF. CDR3 bases: TGTGCCAGCAGCGAAGGAGGGGCCTATAGCTCCTACGAGCAGTACTTC.

This rearrangement joins TRBV3-1 to TRBJ1-1; D gene ambiguous. The CDR3 is 13 residues long. CDR1 is LGHDT and CDR2 is YNNKEL in the germline V gene (reference sequence). Deletions cut 4 bases from V and 8 bases from J, with 14 bases between. The CDR3 region has the DNA TGTGCCAGCAGCCTAGGAGGGCACTTCGAAGCTTTCTTT. Protein: CASSLGGHFEAFF.

This chain uses TRBV4-3 with TRBJ2-3; 8 bases fit TRBD2. J gave up 2 bases and V 4 bases, and 5 bases lay outside the gene matches. CDR1 is LGHNA, CDR2 YSLEER, per germline. The CDR3 contains 15 residues. CDR3 loop: CASSRGTRNTDTQYF. The CDR3, as DNA: TGCGCCAGCAGCCGCGGGACTAGGAACACAGATACGCAGTATTTT.

For the CDR3, the DNA is TGTGCCTGGAGTGTTGGGGGCGAGGTATGCTACACCTTC. Amino acids: CAWSVGGEVCYTF. V usage is TRBV30 and J usage is TRBJ1-2; D possibly corresponds to TRBD1 (6 bases). The CDR3 has 13 amino acids. Per germline, CDR1 GTSNPN and CDR2 SVGIG (reference sequence). Trimming stripped 0 bases from V and 9 bases from J, with 14 bases between.

This clonotype was detected only a few times. One junction end disagrees with the germline gene, perhaps due to a read error. The rearrangement links TRBV2 to TRBJ2-7; D may be TRBD1 or TRBD2 (5 bases each). The CDR3 covers 14 residues. CDR1 SNHLY and CDR2 FYNNEI come from the germline V gene. The CDR3 reads CASGEGSASYEQYF. In nucleotides, the CDR3 is TGTGCCAGCGGTGAGGGGTCAGCATCCTACGAGCAGTACTTC.

This clonotype has at least ten counts. The rearrangement uses TRBV7-8 and TRBJ2-2; no definite D call. Trimming pared 7 bases from V and 5 bases from J, leaving 5 bases between. Per germline, CDR1 SGHVS and CDR2 FQNEAQ. This CDR3 has 11 amino acids. Here the CDR3 DNA reads TGTGCCAGCAAAGATACCGGGGAGCTGTTTTTT. It codes for CASKDTGELFF.

J is TRBJ2-6 and V is TRBV3-1; the D is unclear. CDR3 length: 15 amino acids. Germline V gene lookup returns CDR1 LGHDT and CDR2 YNNKEL (reference sequence). The germline V and J ends were trimmed by 1 base and 2 bases, with 6 bases remaining between them. CDR3 sequence reads: CASSQVTAGANVLTF. DNA of the CDR3: TGTGCCAGCAGCCAAGTTACAGCTGGGGCCAACGTCCTGACTTTC.

The chain joins TRBV6-2 or TRBV6-3 to TRBJ2-7; a possible D gene is TRBD1 (5 bases). The CDR3 extends over 12 amino acids. The ends were cut back, 7 bases at V and 5 bases at J, with 12 bases in the middle. The germline V gene has CDR1 MNHEY and CDR2 SVGEGT. CDR3 DNA: TGTGCCAGCACGACGACAGTGAACGAGCAGTACTTC. Translation: CASTTTVNEQYF.

The table lists this clonotype with a few counts. The J gene is TRBJ2-5, the V gene TRBV7-9, with D perhaps being TRBD1 or TRBD2 (5 bases each). Trimming took off 1 base at V and 11 bases at J, with 20 bases between the two ends. The CDR3 sequence is 15 residues long. The germline gives CDR1 SEHNR, CDR2 FQNEAQ (reference sequence). For the CDR3, the DNA is TGTGCCAGCAGCTTAGAGGGACCCCTTTATTTTGGGCAGTACTTC. Its translation is CASSLEGPLYFGQYF.

The chain couples TRBV6-2 or TRBV6-3 to TRBJ2-4; D is perhaps TRBD1 (6 bases). V lost 6 bases and J lost 1, with 13 bases in between. The CDR3 spans 15 residues. From germline, CDR1 is MNHEY and CDR2 SVGEGT. The CDR3 region is CASSRHTGAKNIQYF. The CDR3 region has the DNA TGTGCCAGCAGCCGCCACACAGGGGCCAAAAACATTCAGTACTTC.

The table lists this clonotype with a few counts. The chain recombines TRBV19 with TRBJ2-7; D is unresolved. Germline CDR1 LNHDA, CDR2 SQIVND (reference sequence). The ends were cut back, 8 bases at V and 5 bases at J, with 10 bases in the middle. The CDR3 totals 11 residues. In DNA, the CDR3 is TGTGCCAGTTCGTCGTTCGACGAGCAGTACTTC. The encoded protein is CASSSFDEQYF.

V usage is TRBV5-5 and J usage is TRBJ1-1, with a tentative D call TRBD1 (5 bases). CDR3 size: 15 residues. Germline V lookup: CDR1 SGHKS, CDR2 YYEKEE (reference sequence). The V end lost 0 bases, the J end lost 1 base, and 10 bases lay between the germline ends. The DNA for the CDR3 is TGTGCCAGCAGCTTGGATAGGACATCGAACACTGAAGCTTTCTTT. Amino acids: CASSLDRTSNTEAFF.

This chain connects TRBV20-1 to TRBJ2-7; D might be TRBD2 (6 bases). The germline CDR1 and CDR2 sequences are DFQATT and SNEGSKA (reference sequence). Deletions cut 0 bases from V and 4 bases from J, with 19 bases between. The CDR3 loop spans 16 amino acids. CDR3 amino acids: CSAREGGWDWEYEQYF. CDR3 bases: TGCAGTGCTAGAGAGGGGGGTTGGGACTGGGAATACGAGCAGTACTTC.

The chain combines TRBV7-2 with TRBJ1-2; D possibly corresponds to TRBD1 (6 bases). Trimming took 6 bases from V and 5 from J, leaving 16 bases between them. Germline V gene lookup returns CDR1 SGHTA and CDR2 FQGNSA. This CDR3 is built from 14 residues. The CDR3 region is CASSLSDRPYGYTF. CDR3 DNA sequence: TGTGCCAGCAGTTTATCCGACAGGCCTTATGGCTACACCTTC.

The CDR3 region has the DNA TGCGCCAGCAGCTTGGACAGGGAGAACTACGAGCAGTACTTC. Translated: CASSLDRENYEQYF. The chain couples TRBV5-1 to TRBJ2-5; possible D gene TRBD1, 6 bases. The end of the DNA fits TRBJ2-7 better, so the J call may be wrong. Germline CDR1 reads SGHRS; CDR2 reads YFSETQ. The CDR3 has 14 amino acids.

The chain is built from TRBV4-3 and TRBJ2-2; TRBD1 aligns across 8 bases. After removal of 1 base from V and 5 bases from J, the junction contained 3 bases not matched to a gene. The V gene's germline CDR1 is LGHNA and CDR2 YSLEER. The CDR3 has 15 amino acids. The CDR3 reads CASSQVYRGTGELFF. CDR3 DNA sequence: TGCGCCAGCAGCCAAGTGTACAGGGGGACCGGGGAGCTGTTTTTT.

The chain couples TRBV7-9 to TRBJ1-2, with D perhaps matching TRBD1 (5 bases). In germline, CDR1 is SEHNR, CDR2 FQNEAQ (reference sequence). The CDR3 extends over 14 amino acids. V dropped 6 bases and J dropped 2 bases, with 13 bases sitting between them. The CDR3 protein is CASRPKGPNYGYTF. CDR3 coding DNA: TGTGCCAGCAGACCCAAGGGGCCAAACTATGGCTACACCTTC.